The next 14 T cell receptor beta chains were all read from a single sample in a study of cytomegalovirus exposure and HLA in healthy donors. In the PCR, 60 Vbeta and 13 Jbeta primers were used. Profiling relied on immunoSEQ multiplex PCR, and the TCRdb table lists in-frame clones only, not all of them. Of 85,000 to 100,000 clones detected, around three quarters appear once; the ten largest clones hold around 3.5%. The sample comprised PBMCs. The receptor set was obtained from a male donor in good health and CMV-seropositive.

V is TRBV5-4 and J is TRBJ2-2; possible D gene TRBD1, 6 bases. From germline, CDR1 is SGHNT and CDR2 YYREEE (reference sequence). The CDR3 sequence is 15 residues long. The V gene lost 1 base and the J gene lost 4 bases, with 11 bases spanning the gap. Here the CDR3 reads CASSLLTGRTGELFF. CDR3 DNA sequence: TGTGCCAGCAGCTTGTTGACAGGACGCACCGGGGAGCTGTTTTTT.

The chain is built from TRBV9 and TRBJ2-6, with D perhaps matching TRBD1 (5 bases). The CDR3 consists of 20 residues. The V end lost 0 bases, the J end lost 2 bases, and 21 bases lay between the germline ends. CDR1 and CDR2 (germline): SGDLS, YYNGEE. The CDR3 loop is CASSVGVGVRAMPGANVLTF. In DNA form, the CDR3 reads TGTGCCAGCAGCGTAGGTGTTGGTGTCAGGGCCATGCCTGGGGCCAACGTCCTGACTTTC.

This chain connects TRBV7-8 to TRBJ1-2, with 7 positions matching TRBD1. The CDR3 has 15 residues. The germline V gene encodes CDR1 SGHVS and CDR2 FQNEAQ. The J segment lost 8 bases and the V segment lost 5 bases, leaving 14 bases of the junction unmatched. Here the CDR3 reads CASSRVRGGVQGYTF. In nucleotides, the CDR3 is TGTGCCAGCAGCCGTGTGAGAGGGGGCGTCCAGGGCTACACCTTC.

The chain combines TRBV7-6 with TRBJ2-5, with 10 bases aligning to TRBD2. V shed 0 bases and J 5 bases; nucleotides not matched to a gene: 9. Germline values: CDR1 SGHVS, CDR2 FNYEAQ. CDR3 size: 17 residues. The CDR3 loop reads CASSLAEGRAGGETQYF. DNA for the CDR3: TGTGCCAGCAGCTTAGCCGAGGGGAGAGCGGGGGGGGAGACCCAGTACTTC. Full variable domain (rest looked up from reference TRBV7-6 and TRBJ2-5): GAGVSQSPRYKVTKRGQDVALRCDPISGHVSLYWYRQALGQGPEFLTYFNYEAQQDKSGLPNDRFSAERPEGSISTLTIQRTEQRDSAMYRCASSLAEGRAGGETQYFGPGTRLLVL.

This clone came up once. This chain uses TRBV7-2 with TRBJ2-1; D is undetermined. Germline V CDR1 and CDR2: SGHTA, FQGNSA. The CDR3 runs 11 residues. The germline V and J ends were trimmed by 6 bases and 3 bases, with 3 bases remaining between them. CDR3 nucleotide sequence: TGTGCCAGCAGTTACTACAATGAGCAGTTCTTC. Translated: CASSYYNEQFF.

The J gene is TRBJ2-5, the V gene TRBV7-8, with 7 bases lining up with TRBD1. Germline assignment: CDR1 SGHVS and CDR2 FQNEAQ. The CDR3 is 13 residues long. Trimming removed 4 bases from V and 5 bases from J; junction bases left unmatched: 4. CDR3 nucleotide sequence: TGTGCCAGCAGCTCTTCAGGGGGTGAGACCCAGTACTTC. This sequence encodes CASSSSGGETQYF.

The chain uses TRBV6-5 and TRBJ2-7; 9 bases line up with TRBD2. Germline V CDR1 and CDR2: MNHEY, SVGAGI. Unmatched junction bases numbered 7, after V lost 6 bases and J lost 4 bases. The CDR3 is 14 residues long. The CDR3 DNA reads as TGTGCCAGCAGCCGGACTAGCGCTCAGTACGAGCAGTACTTC. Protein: CASSRTSAQYEQYF.

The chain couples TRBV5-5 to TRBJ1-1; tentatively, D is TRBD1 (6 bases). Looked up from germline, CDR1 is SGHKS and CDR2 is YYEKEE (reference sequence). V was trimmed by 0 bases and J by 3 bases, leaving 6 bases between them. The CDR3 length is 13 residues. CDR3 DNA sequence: TGTGCCAGCAGCTTGGCAGGGGACACTGAAGCTTTCTTT. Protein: CASSLAGDTEAFF.

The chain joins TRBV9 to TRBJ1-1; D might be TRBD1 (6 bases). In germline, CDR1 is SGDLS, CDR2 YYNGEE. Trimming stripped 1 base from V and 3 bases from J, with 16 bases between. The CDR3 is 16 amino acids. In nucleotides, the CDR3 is TGTGCCAGCAGCGTAAGCGGCAGGGGAGGGTACACTGAAGCTTTCTTT. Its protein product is CASSVSGRGGYTEAFF.

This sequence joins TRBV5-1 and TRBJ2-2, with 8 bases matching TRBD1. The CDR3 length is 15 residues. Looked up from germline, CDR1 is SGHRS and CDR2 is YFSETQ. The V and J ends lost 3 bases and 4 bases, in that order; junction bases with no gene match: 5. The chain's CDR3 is CASSSRQGSTGELFF. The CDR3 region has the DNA TGCGCCAGCAGCTCCCGACAGGGGAGCACCGGGGAGCTGTTTTTT.

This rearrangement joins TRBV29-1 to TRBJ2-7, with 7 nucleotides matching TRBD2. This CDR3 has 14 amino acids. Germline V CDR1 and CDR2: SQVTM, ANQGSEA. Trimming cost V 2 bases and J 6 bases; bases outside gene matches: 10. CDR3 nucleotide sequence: TGCAGCGTTGAATCCCCTAAACCGGGGGGCGAGCAGTACTTC. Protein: CSVESPKPGGEQYF.

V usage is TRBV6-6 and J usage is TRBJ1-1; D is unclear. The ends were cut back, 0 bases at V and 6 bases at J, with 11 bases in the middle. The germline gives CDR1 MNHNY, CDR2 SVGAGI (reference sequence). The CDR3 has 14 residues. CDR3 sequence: CASSYSTGSAEAFF. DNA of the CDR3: TGTGCCAGCAGTTACTCGACGGGAAGTGCTGAAGCTTTCTTT.

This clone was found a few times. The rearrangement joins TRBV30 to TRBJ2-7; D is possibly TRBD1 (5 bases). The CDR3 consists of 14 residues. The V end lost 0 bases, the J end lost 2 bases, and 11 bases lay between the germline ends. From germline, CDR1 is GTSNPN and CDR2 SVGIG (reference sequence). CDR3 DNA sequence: TGTGCCTGGAGTGTAGGGCCAGGGCCCTACGAGCAGTACTTC. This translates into CAWSVGPGPYEQYF.

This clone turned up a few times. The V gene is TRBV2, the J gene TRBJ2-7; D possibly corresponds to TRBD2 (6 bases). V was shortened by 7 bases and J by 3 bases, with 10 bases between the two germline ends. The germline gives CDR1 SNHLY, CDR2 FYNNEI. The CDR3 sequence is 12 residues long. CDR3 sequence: CASTLANYEQYF. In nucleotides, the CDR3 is TGTGCCAGCACGCTAGCGAACTACGAGCAGTACTTC.